This T cell receptor (beta chain) was captured in a study of early T cells in non-severe SARS-CoV-2 infection. Study overall: Chains stayed unpaired after sequencing of bulk RNA from unsorted whole blood. Study findings and constraints: Private and CD4 specificities were missed by VDJdb matching, which favored anti-spike CD8 responses.

Looked up from germline, CDR1 is SQVTM and CDR2 is ANQGSEA. V shed 5 bases and J 7 bases; nucleotides not matched to a gene: 5. The CDR3 has 13 amino acids. Separate cDNA molecules each had unique molecular identifiers attached to them. TCRdb re-derived calls from the 5' RACE reads in MiXCR, one entry per CDR3 protein. The table shows tens of thousands of distinct CDR3 sequences, with around 13% occurring only once. For this clonotype: Its cognate antigen is unknown.

The origin of this receptor is an adult who was a healthcare worker with PCR-confirmed SARS-CoV-2 infection or an uninfected control (not recorded which). The sequenced material came from whole blood. The V gene is TRBV29-1, the J gene TRBJ2-1; 10 positions agree with TRBD2. CDR3 region: CSVLAGVSNEQFF. In nucleotides, the CDR3 is TGCAGCGTTCTAGCGGGAGTTAGTAATGAGCAGTTCTTC.